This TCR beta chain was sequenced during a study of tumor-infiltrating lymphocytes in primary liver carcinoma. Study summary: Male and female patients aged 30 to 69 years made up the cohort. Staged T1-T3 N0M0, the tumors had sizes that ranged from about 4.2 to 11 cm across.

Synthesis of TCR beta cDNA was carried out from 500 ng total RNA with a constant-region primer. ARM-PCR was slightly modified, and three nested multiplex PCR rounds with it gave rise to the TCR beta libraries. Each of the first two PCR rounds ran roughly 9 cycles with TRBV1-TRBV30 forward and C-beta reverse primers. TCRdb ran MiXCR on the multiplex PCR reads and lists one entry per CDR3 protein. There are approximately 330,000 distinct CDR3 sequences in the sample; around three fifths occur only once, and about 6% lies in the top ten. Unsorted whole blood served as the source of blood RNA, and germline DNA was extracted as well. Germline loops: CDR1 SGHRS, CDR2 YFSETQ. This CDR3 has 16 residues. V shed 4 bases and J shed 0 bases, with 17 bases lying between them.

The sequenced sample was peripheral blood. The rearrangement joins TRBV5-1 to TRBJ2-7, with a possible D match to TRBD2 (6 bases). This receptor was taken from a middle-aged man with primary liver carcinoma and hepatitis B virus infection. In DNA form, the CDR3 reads TGCGCCAGCAGCAGGATAGCGGAGGGGAACTCCTACGAGCAGTACTTC. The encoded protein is CASSRIAEGNSYEQYF.